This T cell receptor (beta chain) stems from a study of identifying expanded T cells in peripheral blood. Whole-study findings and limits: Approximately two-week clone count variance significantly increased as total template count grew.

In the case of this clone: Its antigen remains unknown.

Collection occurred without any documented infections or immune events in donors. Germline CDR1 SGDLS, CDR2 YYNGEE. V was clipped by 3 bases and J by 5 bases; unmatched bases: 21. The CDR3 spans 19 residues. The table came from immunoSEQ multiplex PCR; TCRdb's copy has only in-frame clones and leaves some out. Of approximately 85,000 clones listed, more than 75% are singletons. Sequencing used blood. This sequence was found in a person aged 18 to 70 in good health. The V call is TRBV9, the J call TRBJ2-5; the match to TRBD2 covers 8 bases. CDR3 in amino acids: CASSAEDGGAYGMWETQYF. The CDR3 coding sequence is TGTGCCAGCAGCGCCGAGGACGGGGGGGCGTACGGAATGTGGGAGACCCAGTACTTC.